This record looks at one T cell receptor (beta chain) sequence and its context. The antigen it recognizes is unknown. No per-base quality is available; no much larger clone lies one base away. Because repertoires were sampled repeatedly during chemoradiotherapy, clonal expansion in the tumor microenvironment could be followed. Library construction relied on the immunoSEQ multiplex PCR assay. Entries here come from immuneACCESS through TCRdb and include only in-frame sequences with V and J called. Some clones fail to appear in such tables; in the studies checked, an unresolved V gene covers under half of the shortfall, and the cause of the remainder is unknown. Within this sample are approximately 16,000 clones, with 88% of them counted one time only. The ten most abundant clones make up approximately 3.5% of the sample. The entry originates in a study of chemoradiotherapy in HPV16-positive cancers (dated 2022 in TCRdb). Some background on the complete study: Candidate HPV-specific T-cell clones and common TCR motifs were defined by functional T-cell assays performed on cells from two HPV16-positive patients. Whether T-cell immunity against the HPV oncoproteins E6 and E7 changes during chemoradiotherapy and whether survival is affected by this immunity were examined in the study. The candidate HPV-specific TCRs and motifs were then tracked in TCR repertoires from 80 to 95 patients with HPV-related cancers.

CDR1 and CDR2 are drawn from the germline V gene: MNHEY, SVGAGI. After removal of 6 bases from V and 7 bases from J, the junction retains 2 bases not matched to a gene. The CDR3 runs 12 amino acids, cysteine and phenylalanine included. Left in the record is the CDR3 DNA by itself, 36 bases read in frame from the first base. Study-wide conclusions, independent of this receptor: The functional definition of HPV-specific T cells was derived from only two HPV16-positive patients, and the survival association was reported for HPV16-positive patients. Improved recurrence-free survival in HPV16-positive patients was associated with expansion of HPV-responsive T cells during chemoradiotherapy. Expansion of candidate HPV-specific clones and E7-related TCR motifs was observed in the tumor microenvironment during treatment, whereas no such expansion was observed for non-HPV-specific T cells.

The rearrangement joined TRBV6-5 to TRBJ1-4; TRBD1 agrees with 7 junctional bases. The input for sequencing was blood, taken from a patient who underwent chemoradiotherapy. The TCR comes from a human donor with HPV-associated anogenital cancer. The CDR3 corresponds to CASSRQGEKLFF. DNA sequence: TGTGCCAGCAGCCGACAGGGTGAAAAACTGTTTTTT.